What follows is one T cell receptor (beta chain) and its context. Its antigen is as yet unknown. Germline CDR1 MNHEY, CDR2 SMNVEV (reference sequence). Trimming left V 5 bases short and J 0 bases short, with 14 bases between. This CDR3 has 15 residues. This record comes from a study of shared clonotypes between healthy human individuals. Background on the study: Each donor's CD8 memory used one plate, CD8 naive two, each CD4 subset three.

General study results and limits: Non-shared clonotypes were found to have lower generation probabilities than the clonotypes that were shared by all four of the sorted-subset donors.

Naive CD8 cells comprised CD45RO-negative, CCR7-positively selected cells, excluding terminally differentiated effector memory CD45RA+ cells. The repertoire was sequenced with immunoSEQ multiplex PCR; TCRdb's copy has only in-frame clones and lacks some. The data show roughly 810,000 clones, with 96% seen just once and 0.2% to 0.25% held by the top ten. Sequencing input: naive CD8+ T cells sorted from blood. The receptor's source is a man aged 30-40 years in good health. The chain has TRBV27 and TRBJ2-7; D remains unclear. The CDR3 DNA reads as TGTGCCAGCAGTCCATTTTTTAGACCCTCCTACGAGCAGTACTTC. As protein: CASSPFFRPSYEQYF.